The clone carrying this T cell receptor beta chain turned up a few times. This sample is part of a study of patients and donors after allogeneic stem cell transplantation. Germline loops: CDR1 ENHRY, CDR2 SYGVKD. The junction had 7 bases not matched to a gene; V was cut back by 6 bases and J by 6 bases. The CDR3 loop spans 16 amino acids. TCRdb fed the RT-PCR reads into MiXCR, producing one record per CDR3 protein. This sample yields about 410,000 distinct CDR3 sequences, of which roughly 16% are seen a single time; less than 9.5% belongs to the top ten. Sequencing was carried out using blood, either unsorted or a sorted T cell fraction (not recorded which). The clonotype originates from a human donor who was either an allogeneic HSCT recipient or a stem cell or donor lymphocyte infusion donor (not recorded which). It is not recorded whose cells these are; they may come from a transplant donor. This sequence joins TRBV10-3 and TRBJ2-3; TRBD2 matches at 15 bases. CDR3 DNA sequence: TGTGCCATCAGCCGGACTAGCGGGGGGGCCGGTGATACGCAGTATTTT. Amino acid sequence: CAISRTSGGAGDTQYF.